This TCR beta chain was profiled in a study of metastatic and nonmetastatic thyroid tumors. Looking at the study overall: Repertoires were compared across blood and tumor or nodule tissue from malignant and benign thyroid patients.

Before thyroid surgery, none of the patients had received any treatment. The CDR3 runs to 16 residues. With V trimmed by 1 base and J by 6 bases, 6 bases remained unmatched. CDR1 is SGHRS and CDR2 is YFSETQ in the germline V gene. TCRdb re-analyzed the PCR reads using MiXCR. The data contain about 41,000 clones, approximately 24% of them singletons. Sequenced sample: tumor tissue. The rearrangement links TRBV5-1 to TRBJ2-2, with 10 bases identical to TRBD1. The sequence derives from a female donor with papillary thyroid cancer or a benign thyroid nodule (not recorded which). Some clones in this sample may be carry-over from other donors' samples. CDR3 residues: CASSLRTGGGAGELFF. DNA of the CDR3: TGCGCCAGCAGCTTGAGGACAGGGGGAGGGGCCGGGGAGCTGTTTTTT.